The 21 T cell receptor beta chains reported below all come from one sample, sequenced in a study of cytomegalovirus exposure and HLA in healthy donors. Produced via immunoSEQ multiplex PCR; TCRdb's table is partial and in-frame only. The sample consists of fewer than 120,000 clones, about nine tenths of them appearing once. Sequenced input: PBMCs. The receptor set was obtained from a woman aged 18-35 years in good health and CMV-seronegative.

The chain links TRBV7-6 to TRBJ1-6, with D perhaps matching TRBD1 (6 bases). V was trimmed by 1 base and J by 15 bases, leaving 13 bases between them. The CDR3 is 13 amino acids. Per the germline V gene, CDR1 is SGHVS and CDR2 is FNYEAQ. The CDR3: CASSLGRNRDLHF. The CDR3 DNA sequence: TGTGCCAGCAGCTTAGGCAGAAACAGGGACCTCCACTTT. The entire variable domain, with the rest obtained from reference TRBV7-6 and TRBJ1-6, is as follows: GAGVSQSPRYKVTKRGQDVALRCDPISGHVSLYWYRQALGQGPEFLTYFNYEAQQDKSGLPNDRFSAERPEGSISTLTIQRTEQRDSAMYRCASSLGRNRDLHFGNGTRLTVT.

The rearrangement uses TRBV13 and TRBJ2-7; 11 bases line up with TRBD2. Germline loops: CDR1 PRHDT, CDR2 FYEKMQ (reference sequence). There are 16 residues in the CDR3. Unmatched junction bases numbered 10, after V lost 5 bases and J lost 4 bases. The CDR3 loop is CASSVRLAGGPYEQYF. The CDR3 region has the DNA TGTGCCAGCAGCGTCCGATTAGCGGGGGGGCCATACGAGCAGTACTTC. The whole variable domain, remainder taken from reference TRBV13 and TRBJ2-7, is AAGVIQSPRHLIKEKRETATLKCYPIPRHDTVYWYQQGPGQDPQFLISFYEKMQSDKGSIPDRFSAQQFSDYHSELNMSSLELGDSALYFCASSVRLAGGPYEQYFGPGTRLTVT.

This clone was found once. The J gene is TRBJ2-3, the V gene TRBV10-3; 14 nucleotides line up with TRBD2. Germline loops: CDR1 ENHRY, CDR2 SYGVKD. This CDR3 spans 17 amino acids. V lost 2 bases, J lost 5 bases, and 6 bases stayed unmatched. This chain's CDR3 is CAISEPGLAGVGDTQYF. The DNA for the CDR3 is TGTGCCATCAGTGAGCCGGGACTAGCGGGAGTAGGAGATACGCAGTATTTT.

V and J are TRBV28 and TRBJ1-5; 9 nucleotides line up with TRBD1. Germline lookup yields CDR1 MDHEN and CDR2 SYDVKM. The CDR3 length is 15 residues. V was clipped by 7 bases and J by 6 bases; unmatched bases: 10. CDR3 in DNA: TGTGCCAGCACCTGGACAGGGGAGGTAGGTCAGCCCCAGCATTTT. Translation: CASTWTGEVGQPQHF.

This rearrangement joins TRBV15 to TRBJ1-3, with a possible D match to TRBD1 (6 bases). V gave up 5 bases and J gave up 1 base, with 9 bases separating them. Germline-derived CDR1 and CDR2 are LNHNV and YYDKDF (reference sequence). The CDR3 covers 14 residues. Here the CDR3 reads CATSVRGSGNTIYF. CDR3 nucleotides: TGTGCCACCAGCGTCAGGGGATCTGGAAACACCATATATTTT. The entire variable domain, with the rest obtained from reference TRBV15 and TRBJ1-3, is as follows: DAMVIQNPRYQVTQFGKPVTLSCSQTLNHNVMYWYQQKSSQAPKLLFHYYDKDFNNEADTPDNFQSRRPNTSFCFLDIRSPGLGDTAMYLCATSVRGSGNTIYFGEGSWLTVV.

The V gene is TRBV5-4, the J gene TRBJ2-1; 10 bases line up with TRBD2. CDR3 length: 15 amino acids. Germline loops: CDR1 SGHNT, CDR2 YYREEE (reference sequence). The V segment lost 4 bases and the J segment 7 bases; nucleotides outside the gene matches: 8. CDR3 amino acids: CASSAASGGTNEQFF. In DNA form, the CDR3 reads TGTGCCAGCAGCGCTGCTAGCGGGGGTACGAATGAGCAGTTCTTC. Drawing the rest from reference TRBV5-4 and TRBJ2-1, the complete variable domain is ETGVTQSPTHLIKTRGQQVTLRCSSQSGHNTVSWYQQALGQGPQFIFQYYREEENGRGNFPPRFSGLQFPNYSSELNVNALELDDSALYLCASSAASGGTNEQFFGPGTRLTVL.

The CDR3 region has the DNA TGTGCCAGCTCCAGAAGTTTGTGGGAGCAGTACTTC. It yields the protein CASSRSLWEQYF. The chain uses TRBV28 and TRBJ2-7, with D hard to call. This CDR3 contains 12 residues. The V and J ends lost 8 bases and 7 bases respectively, with 15 bases between them. Germline CDR1 reads MDHEN; CDR2 reads SYDVKM.

The chain has TRBV5-1 and TRBJ1-1; TRBD1 matches 8 bases. The CDR3 is 16 amino acids. The V gene end was trimmed by 3 bases and the J gene end by 4 bases; junction bases not matched to a gene: 11. The V gene's germline CDR1 is SGHRS and CDR2 YFSETQ. Here the CDR3 reads CASSSSPGGEVTEAFF. Here the CDR3 DNA reads TGCGCCAGCAGCTCCTCTCCAGGGGGCGAGGTCACTGAAGCTTTCTTT.

The rearrangement uses TRBV9 and TRBJ2-2; TRBD2 aligns across 9 bases. This CDR3 region has 16 residues. Germline V CDR1 and CDR2: SGDLS, YYNGEE. V lost 3 bases to trimming and J lost 5 bases; unmatched junction nucleotides: 8. The CDR3 protein is CASSAPAGGRTGELFF. CDR3 DNA: TGTGCCAGCAGCGCCCCAGCGGGGGGCCGTACCGGGGAGCTGTTTTTT.

This sequence joins TRBV2 and TRBJ2-1; possibly TRBD1 for D (5 bases). The germline gives CDR1 SNHLY, CDR2 FYNNEI. The CDR3 extends over 14 amino acids. Trimming cost V 4 bases and J 8 bases, with 15 bases left between them. The CDR3 coding sequence is TGTGCCAGCAGTGGACTGGTCCAGGGTGATGAGCAGTTCTTC. Translating gives CASSGLVQGDEQFF.

This chain uses TRBV5-6 with TRBJ1-5; D remains ambiguous. The length of the CDR3 is 15 residues. Germline-derived CDR1 and CDR2 are SGHDT and YYEEEE. V lost 4 bases and J lost 2, with 13 bases in between. The CDR3 reads CASSPYSVGNQPQHF. The CDR3 DNA is TGTGCCAGCAGCCCTTATTCGGTTGGCAATCAGCCCCAGCATTTT. The variable domain in full, with the rest retrieved from reference TRBV5-6 and TRBJ1-5, is DAGVTQSPTHLIKTRGQQVTLRCSPKSGHDTVSWYQQALGQGPQFIFQYYEEEERQRGNFPDRFSGHQFPNYSSELNVNALLLGDSALYLCASSPYSVGNQPQHFGDGTRLSIL.

V is TRBV7-9 and J is TRBJ2-3; the match to TRBD1 covers 9 bases. The V and J ends lost 5 bases and 5 bases, in that order; junction bases with no gene match: 11. The CDR3 totals 16 residues. Germline assignment: CDR1 SEHNR and CDR2 FQNEAQ (reference sequence). The CDR3 nucleotides are TGTGCCAGCAGCCGCGCGGACAGGGGATATAAAGATACGCAGTATTTT. This sequence encodes CASSRADRGYKDTQYF.

The CDR3 spells CASSLDMNTEAFF. The CDR3 region has the DNA TGTGCCAGCAGCTTAGATATGAACACTGAAGCTTTCTTT. V usage is TRBV11-2 and J usage is TRBJ1-1, with unresolved D. The V gene's germline CDR1 is SGHAT and CDR2 FQNNGV. Trimming pared 0 bases from V and 0 bases from J, leaving 2 bases between. This CDR3 has 13 residues.

This chain joins TRBV6-6 and TRBJ1-1; maybe TRBD1 (5 bases). The germline V gene has CDR1 MNHNY and CDR2 SVGAGI (reference sequence). V lost 5 bases to trimming and J lost 1 base, with 5 bases between them. This CDR3 has 12 residues. The CDR3 DNA follows: TGTGCCAGCAGTACAGGGAACACTGAAGCTTTCTTT. Its translation: CASSTGNTEAFF.

The rearrangement joins TRBV7-3 to TRBJ1-3; tentatively, D is TRBD1 (6 bases). V was cut by 4 bases and J by 1 base, with 8 bases left in between. CDR1 is SGHTA and CDR2 is FQGTGA in the germline V gene. The CDR3 loop spans 14 amino acids. Written as DNA, the CDR3 is TGTGCCAGCAGCTCCGGGACATCTGGAAACACCATATATTTT. Its translation: CASSSGTSGNTIYF.

This clone has a handful of counts. The chain carries TRBV7-3 and TRBJ1-1, with 7 bases fitting TRBD1. Trimming removed 4 bases from V and 11 bases from J; junction bases left unmatched: 10. Germline-derived CDR1 and CDR2 are SGHTA and FQGTGA. There are 13 residues in the CDR3. The CDR3 is CASSSRRGQMAFF. The CDR3 coding sequence is TGTGCCAGCAGCTCGAGACGGGGACAGATGGCTTTCTTT.

The chain is built from TRBV18 and TRBJ1-4; D uncertain. V was shortened by 2 bases and J by 7 bases, with 8 bases between the two germline ends. Germline-derived CDR1 and CDR2 are KGHSH and LQKENI. The CDR3 sequence is 13 residues long. For the CDR3, the DNA is TGTGCCAGCTCACCAGGCAGTGGTGAAAAACTGTTTTTT. This codes for CASSPGSGEKLFF.

The chain links TRBV5-4 to TRBJ1-1, with 11 bases aligning to TRBD1. The CDR3 length is 16 residues. The V gene end was trimmed by 4 bases and the J gene end by 6 bases; junction bases not matched to a gene: 11. Germline V gene data show CDR1 as SGHNT and CDR2 as YYREEE (reference sequence). The CDR3, as DNA: TGTGCCAGCAGCCCGGACGGGACAGGGGGGCTCGCTGAAGCTTTCTTT. Amino acid sequence: CASSPDGTGGLAEAFF.

V usage is TRBV7-2 and J usage is TRBJ2-7, with TRBD1 matching 8 bases. CDR1 is SGHTA and CDR2 is FQGNSA in the germline V gene. This CDR3 comprises 15 residues. Germline trimming cut 4 bases from V and 3 bases from J; bases unmatched to any gene: 8. CDR3 nucleotide sequence: TGTGCCAGCAGCTCACAGGACAGGGTCGGCTACGAGCAGTACTTC. Translation: CASSSQDRVGYEQYF.

J is TRBJ1-2 and V is TRBV11-1; 8 bases are shared with TRBD1. Trimming cost V 0 bases and J 8 bases; bases outside gene matches: 5. CDR1 and CDR2 from the germline V gene are SGHAT and FQDESV (reference sequence). The CDR3 length is 14 residues. CDR3 nucleotide sequence: TGTGCCAGCAGCTTAGCGTTGACAGGGGAAGGCTACACCTTC. As protein: CASSLALTGEGYTF.

The genes are TRBV27 and TRBJ1-5; 9 bases map to TRBD1. The CDR3 length is 14 residues. After removal of 3 bases from V and 4 bases from J, the junction contained 1 base not matched to a gene. Germline-derived CDR1 and CDR2 are MNHEY and SMNVEV (reference sequence). The CDR3 sequence is CASSFGTGNQPQHF. CDR3 nucleotides: TGTGCCAGCAGTTTCGGGACAGGGAATCAGCCCCAGCATTTT.